Reported below is one T cell receptor beta chain. Antigen unknown. PCR amplification relied on 60 Vbeta primers (plus 13 Jbeta primers). Produced via immunoSEQ multiplex PCR; TCRdb's table is partial and in-frame only. The table records under 150,000 clones, 60% to 85% of them present only once. The record originates from a study of cytomegalovirus exposure and HLA in healthy donors. Though probably carrying unrecorded immune exposures, donors were nominally healthy at sampling. V lost 1 base, J lost 4 bases, and 8 bases stayed unmatched. This CDR3 has 17 amino acids. Study-level findings and limits: One cluster of highly shared sequence variants probably arose as a sequencing artifact. A few V segments could not be told apart, such as TRBV6-2 and TRBV6-3, and were left out.

The genes are TRBV5-3 and TRBJ2-1; 10 bases align to TRBD2. TRBV5-3 is assigned to the ORF class and has an uncertain function. Sequencing was performed on PBMCs. The receptor was isolated from a man aged 40-49 years in good health and CMV-seropositive. CDR3 in amino acids: CARSLIRGLAIYNEQFF. Written as DNA, the CDR3 is TGTGCCAGAAGCTTGATTAGGGGACTAGCGATTTACAATGAGCAGTTCTTC.